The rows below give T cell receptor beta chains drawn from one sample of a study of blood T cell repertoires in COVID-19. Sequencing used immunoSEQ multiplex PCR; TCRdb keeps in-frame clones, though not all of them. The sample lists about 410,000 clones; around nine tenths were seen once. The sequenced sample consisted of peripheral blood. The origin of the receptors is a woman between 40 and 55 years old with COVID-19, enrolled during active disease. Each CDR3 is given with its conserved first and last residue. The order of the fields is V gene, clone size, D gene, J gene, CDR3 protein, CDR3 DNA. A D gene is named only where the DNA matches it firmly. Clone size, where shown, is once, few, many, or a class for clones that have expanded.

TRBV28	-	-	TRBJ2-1	CASSVTGPSEQFF	TGTGCCAGCAGCGTGACAGGACCAAGTGAGCAGTTCTTC
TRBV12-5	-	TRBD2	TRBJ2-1	CASVQAGGYNEQFF	TGTGCTAGTGTCCAAGCGGGAGGTTACAATGAGCAGTTCTTC
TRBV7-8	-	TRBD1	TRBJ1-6	CASSLASYDRGPFTYNSPLHF	TGTGCCAGCAGCTTAGCGTCATACGACAGGGGTCCTTTCACCTATAATTCACCCCTCCACTTT
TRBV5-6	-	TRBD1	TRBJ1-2	CASSGPGQGPGYTF	TGTGCCAGCAGCGGTCCGGGACAGGGGCCTGGCTACACCTTC
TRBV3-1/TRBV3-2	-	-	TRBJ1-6	CASSQRGPPLHF	TGTGCCAGCAGCCAAAGAGGCCCACCCCTCCACTTT
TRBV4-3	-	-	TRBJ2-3	CASSRRGTDTQYF	TGCGCCAGCAGCCGAAGAGGGACAGATACGCAGTATTTT
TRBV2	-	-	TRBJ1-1	CASRDTHINTEAFF	TGTGCCAGCAGAGACACACACATAAACACTGAAGCTTTCTTT
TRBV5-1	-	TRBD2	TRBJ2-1	CASSLAGGLAGYGSYNEQFF	TGCGCCAGCAGCTTGGCCGGAGGACTAGCGGGGTATGGGTCCTACAATGAGCAGTTCTTC
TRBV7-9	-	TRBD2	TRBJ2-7	CASSAQRDDGYEQYF	TGTGCCAGCAGCGCTCAGCGGGACGATGGCTACGAGCAGTACTTC
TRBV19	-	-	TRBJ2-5	CASRAVGPGETQYF	TGTGCCAGTAGGGCGGTAGGTCCGGGGGAGACCCAGTACTTC
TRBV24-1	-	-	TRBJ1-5	CATSDTGNQPQHF	TGTGCCACCAGTGATACAGGGAATCAGCCCCAGCATTTT
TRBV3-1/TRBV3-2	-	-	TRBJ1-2	CASSQTPGGGYTF	TGTGCCAGCAGCCAAACACCGGGGGGGGGCTACACCTTC
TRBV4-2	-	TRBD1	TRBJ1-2	CASSQEERGLYGYTF	TGTGCCAGCAGCCAAGAGGAGAGGGGGCTTTATGGCTACACCTTC
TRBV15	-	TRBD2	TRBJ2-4	CATSRGSSGSQNIQYF	TGTGCCACCAGCAGAGGTAGTAGCGGGAGTCAAAACATTCAGTACTTC
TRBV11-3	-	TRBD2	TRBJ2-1	CASSLEGSGGAYNEQFF	TGTGCCAGCAGCTTAGAGGGTAGCGGGGGGGCCTACAATGAGCAGTTCTTC
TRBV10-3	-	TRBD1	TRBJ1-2	CATGTDNYGYTF	TGTGCCACCGGGACAGATAACTATGGCTACACCTTC
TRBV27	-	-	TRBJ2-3	CASSLSGGVADTQYF	TGTGCCAGCAGTTTATCAGGGGGGGTCGCAGATACGCAGTATTTT
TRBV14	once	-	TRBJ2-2	CASSLRGELFF	TGTGCCAGCAGCCTTCGCGGGGAGCTGTTTTTT
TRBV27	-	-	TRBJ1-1	CASSVTGNAEAFF	TGTGCCAGCAGTGTAACAGGGAACGCTGAAGCTTTCTTT
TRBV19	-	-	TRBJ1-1	CASSIGAVSNTEAFF	TGTGCCAGTAGTATAGGGGCAGTCTCTAACACTGAAGCTTTCTTT
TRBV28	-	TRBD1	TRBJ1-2	CASSLWTGADYGYTF	TGTGCCAGCAGTTTATGGACAGGGGCAGACTATGGCTACACCTTC
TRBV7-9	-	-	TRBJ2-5	CASSLAVSVPGETQYF	TGTGCCAGCAGCTTAGCGGTGTCAGTCCCGGGGGAGACCCAGTACTTC
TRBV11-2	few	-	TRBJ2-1	CASSLVWASSYNEQFF	TGTGCCAGCAGCTTAGTGTGGGCCAGCTCCTACAATGAGCAGTTCTTC
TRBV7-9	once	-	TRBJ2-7	CASSLDSFRSTYEQYF	TGTGCCAGCAGCTTAGACTCTTTCAGGTCCACCTACGAGCAGTACTTC
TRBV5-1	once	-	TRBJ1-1	CASSLFAGLNTEAFF	TGCGCCAGCAGCTTATTTGCGGGCTTGAACACTGAAGCTTTCTTT
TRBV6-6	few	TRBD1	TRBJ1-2	CASSPGTGGYSGYTF	TGTGCCAGCAGTCCCGGGACAGGGGGCTATAGCGGCTACACCTTC
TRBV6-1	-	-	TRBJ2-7	CASSGRQYEQYF	TGTGCCAGCAGTGGAAGACAGTACGAGCAGTACTTC
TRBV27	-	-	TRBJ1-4	CASSFRANEKLFF	TGTGCCAGCAGTTTTCGGGCTAATGAAAAACTGTTTTTT
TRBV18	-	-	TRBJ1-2	CASSQGWGYGYTF	TGTGCCAGCTCCCAGGGGTGGGGCTATGGCTACACCTTC
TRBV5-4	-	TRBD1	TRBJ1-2	CASSQGQGNYGYTF	TGTGCCAGCAGCCAGGGACAGGGGAACTATGGCTACACCTTC
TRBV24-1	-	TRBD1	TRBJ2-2	CATSDHGTGGPGELFF	TGTGCCACCAGTGACCACGGGACAGGGGGCCCCGGGGAGCTGTTTTTT
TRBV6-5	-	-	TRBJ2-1	CASSSTTGYEQFF	TGTGCCAGCAGCTCTACAACAGGGTACGAGCAGTTCTTC
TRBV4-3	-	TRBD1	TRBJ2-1	CASSQFSGTGGNEQFF	TGCGCCAGCAGCCAATTTTCCGGGACAGGGGGCAATGAGCAGTTCTTC
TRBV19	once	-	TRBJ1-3	CASSHQTGNTIYF	TGTGCCAGTAGTCATCAGACTGGAAACACCATATATTTT
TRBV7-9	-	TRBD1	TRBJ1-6	CASSLAWDGQGNSPLHF	TGTGCCAGCAGCTTAGCTTGGGACGGACAGGGGAATTCACCCCTCCACTTT
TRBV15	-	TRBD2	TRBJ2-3	CATSSLAGTSTDTQYF	TGTGCCACCAGCAGTTTAGCGGGAACCAGCACAGATACGCAGTATTTT
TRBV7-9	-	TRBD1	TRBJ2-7	CAIKTGTGNYEQYF	TGTGCCATCAAAACCGGGACAGGGAATTACGAGCAGTACTTC
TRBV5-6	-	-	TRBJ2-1	CGIKHWGSAYNEQFF	TGTGGCATCAAACACTGGGGCAGCGCCTACAATGAGCAGTTCTTC
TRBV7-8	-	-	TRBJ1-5	CASSQDTNQPQHF	TGTGCCAGCAGCCAGGACACCAATCAGCCCCAGCATTTT